This T cell receptor (beta chain) was captured in a study of monozygotic twins with inflammatory bowel disease. One entry per CDR3 protein, without DNA, is what TCRdb gives after re-calling the 5' RACE reads. The table lists approximately 210,000 distinct CDR3 sequences. Germline V gene lookup returns CDR1 MNHNY and CDR2 SVGAGI (reference sequence). The CDR3 contains 13 residues. The sequence came from a human donor with ulcerative colitis or Crohn's disease, or a healthy co-twin of an affected twin (not recorded which). The V gene is TRBV6-6, the J gene TRBJ1-2; TCRdb names TRBD1, which stays unverified in the absence of DNA. The sample comprised blood. CDR3 residues: CASSFGSRDGYTF.